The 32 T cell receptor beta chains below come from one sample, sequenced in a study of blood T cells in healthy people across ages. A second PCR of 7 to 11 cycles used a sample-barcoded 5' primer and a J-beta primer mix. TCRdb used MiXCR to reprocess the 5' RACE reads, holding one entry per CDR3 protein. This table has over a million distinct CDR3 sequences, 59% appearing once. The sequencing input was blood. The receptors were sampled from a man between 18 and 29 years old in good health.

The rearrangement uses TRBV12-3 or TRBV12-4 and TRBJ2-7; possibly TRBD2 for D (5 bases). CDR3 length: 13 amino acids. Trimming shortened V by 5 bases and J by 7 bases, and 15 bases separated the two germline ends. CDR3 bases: TGTGCCAGCAGTACCCGTGAATCGGGGGAGCAGTACTTC. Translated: CASSTRESGEQYF.

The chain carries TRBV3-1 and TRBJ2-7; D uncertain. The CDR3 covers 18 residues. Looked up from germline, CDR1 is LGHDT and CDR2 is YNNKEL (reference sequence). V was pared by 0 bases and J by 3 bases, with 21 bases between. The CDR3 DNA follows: TGTGCCAGCAGCCAAGAAGCCCTGGGTAGTAGTTCCCTCTACGAGCAGTACTTC. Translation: CASSQEALGSSSLYEQYF.

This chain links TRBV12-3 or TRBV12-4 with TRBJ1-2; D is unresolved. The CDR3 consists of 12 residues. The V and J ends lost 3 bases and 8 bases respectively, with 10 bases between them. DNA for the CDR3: TGTGCCAGCAGTTTTGGCTTGCTGGGCTACACCTTC. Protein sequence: CASSFGLLGYTF.

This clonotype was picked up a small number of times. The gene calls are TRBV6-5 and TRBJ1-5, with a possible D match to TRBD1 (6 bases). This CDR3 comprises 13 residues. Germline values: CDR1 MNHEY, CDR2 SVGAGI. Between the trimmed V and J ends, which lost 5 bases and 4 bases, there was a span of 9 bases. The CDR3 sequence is CASSRTVNQPQHF. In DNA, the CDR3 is TGTGCCAGCAGTCGGACAGTTAATCAGCCCCAGCATTTT.

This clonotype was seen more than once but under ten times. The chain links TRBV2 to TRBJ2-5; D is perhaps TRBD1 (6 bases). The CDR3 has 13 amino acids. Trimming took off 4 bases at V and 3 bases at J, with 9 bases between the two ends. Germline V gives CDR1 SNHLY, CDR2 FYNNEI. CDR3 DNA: TGTGCCAGCAGTGCAGGGGTCGAAGAGACCCAGTACTTC. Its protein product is CASSAGVEETQYF.

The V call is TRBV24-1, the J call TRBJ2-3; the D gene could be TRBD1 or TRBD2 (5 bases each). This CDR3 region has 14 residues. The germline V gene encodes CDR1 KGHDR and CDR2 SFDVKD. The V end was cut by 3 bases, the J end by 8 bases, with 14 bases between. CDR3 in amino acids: CATSDGTPRGTQYF. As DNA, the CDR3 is TGTGCCACCAGTGATGGGACGCCCCGCGGTACGCAGTATTTT.

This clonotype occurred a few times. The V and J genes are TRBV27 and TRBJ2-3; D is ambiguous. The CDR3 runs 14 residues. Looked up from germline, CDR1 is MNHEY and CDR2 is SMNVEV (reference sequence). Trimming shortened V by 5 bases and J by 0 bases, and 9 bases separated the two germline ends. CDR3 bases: TGTGCCAGCAGTCCGACCGACAGCACAGATACGCAGTATTTT. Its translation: CASSPTDSTDTQYF.

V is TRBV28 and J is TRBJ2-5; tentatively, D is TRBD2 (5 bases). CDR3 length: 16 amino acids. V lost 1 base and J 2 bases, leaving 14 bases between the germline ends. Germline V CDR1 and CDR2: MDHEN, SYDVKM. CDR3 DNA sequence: TGTGCCAGCAGTTTATCCCGAGGGATTATGCAAGAGACCCAGTACTTC. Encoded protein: CASSLSRGIMQETQYF.

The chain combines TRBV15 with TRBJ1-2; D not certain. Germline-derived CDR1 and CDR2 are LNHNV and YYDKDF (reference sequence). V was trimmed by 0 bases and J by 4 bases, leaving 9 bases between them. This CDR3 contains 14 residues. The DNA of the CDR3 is TGTGCCACCAGCAGAGATTTTACGGTCTATGGCTACACCTTC. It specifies CATSRDFTVYGYTF. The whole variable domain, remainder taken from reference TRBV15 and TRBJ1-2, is DAMVIQNPRYQVTQFGKPVTLSCSQTLNHNVMYWYQQKSSQAPKLLFHYYDKDFNNEADTPDNFQSRRPNTSFCFLDIRSPGLGDTAMYLCATSRDFTVYGYTFGSGTRLTVV.

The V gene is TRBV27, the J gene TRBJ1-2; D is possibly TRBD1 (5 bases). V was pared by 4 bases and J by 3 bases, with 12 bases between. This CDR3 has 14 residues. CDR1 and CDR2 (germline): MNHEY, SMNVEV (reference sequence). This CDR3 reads CASSSHRDHYGYTF. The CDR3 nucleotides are TGTGCCAGCAGTTCGCACCGGGACCACTATGGCTACACCTTC.

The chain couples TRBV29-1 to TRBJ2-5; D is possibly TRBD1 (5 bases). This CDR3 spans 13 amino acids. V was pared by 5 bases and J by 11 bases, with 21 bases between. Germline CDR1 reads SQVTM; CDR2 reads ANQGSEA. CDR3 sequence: CSVRMTASYEQYF. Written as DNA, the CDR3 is TGCAGCGTTAGAATGACAGCTTCCTATGAGCAGTACTTC.

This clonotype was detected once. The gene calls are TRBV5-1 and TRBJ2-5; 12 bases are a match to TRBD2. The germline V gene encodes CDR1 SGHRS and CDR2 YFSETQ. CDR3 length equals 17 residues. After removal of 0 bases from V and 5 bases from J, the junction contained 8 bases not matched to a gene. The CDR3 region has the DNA TGCGCCAGCAGCTTGGTACTAGCGGGGGGCTACGCGGAGACCCAGTACTTC. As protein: CASSLVLAGGYAETQYF.

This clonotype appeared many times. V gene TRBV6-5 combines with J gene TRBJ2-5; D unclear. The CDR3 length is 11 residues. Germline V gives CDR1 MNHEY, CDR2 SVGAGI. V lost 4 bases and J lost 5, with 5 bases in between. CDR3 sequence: CASSSWETQYF. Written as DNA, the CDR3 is TGTGCCAGCAGTTCCTGGGAGACCCAGTACTTC.

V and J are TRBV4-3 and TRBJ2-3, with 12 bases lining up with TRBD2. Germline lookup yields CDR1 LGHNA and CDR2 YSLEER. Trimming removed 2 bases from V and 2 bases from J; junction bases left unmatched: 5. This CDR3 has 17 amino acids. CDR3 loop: CASSQLRLAGDTDTQYF. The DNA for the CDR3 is TGCGCCAGCAGCCAACTCCGACTAGCGGGAGACACAGATACGCAGTATTTT.

The CDR3 sequence is CASSFGGGQFF. Written as DNA, the CDR3 is TGTGCCAGCAGTTTCGGGGGGGGGCAGTTCTTC. The V gene is TRBV12-3 or TRBV12-4, the J gene TRBJ2-1; 8 bases match TRBD2. V shed 3 bases, J shed 12 bases, and the junction held 1 base outside the gene matches. CDR3 size: 11 residues.

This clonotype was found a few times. CDR3 region: CASGDGQGSLQPQHF. CDR3 sequence (DNA): TGTGCCAGCGGGGACGGACAGGGAAGTTTACAGCCCCAGCATTTT. The genes are TRBV7-9 and TRBJ1-5, with 8 bases fitting TRBD1. The J segment lost 7 bases and the V segment lost 8 bases, leaving 13 bases of the junction unmatched. CDR1 SEHNR and CDR2 FQNEAQ come from the germline V gene (reference sequence). There are 15 residues in the CDR3.

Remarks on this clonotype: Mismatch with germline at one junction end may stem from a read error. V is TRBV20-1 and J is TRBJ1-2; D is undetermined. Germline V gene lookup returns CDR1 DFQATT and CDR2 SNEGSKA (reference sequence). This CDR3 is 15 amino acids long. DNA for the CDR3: TGCAGTGCTAGAGATCGCACGGGTATTGACTATGGCTACATCTTC. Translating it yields CSARDRTGIDYGYIF.

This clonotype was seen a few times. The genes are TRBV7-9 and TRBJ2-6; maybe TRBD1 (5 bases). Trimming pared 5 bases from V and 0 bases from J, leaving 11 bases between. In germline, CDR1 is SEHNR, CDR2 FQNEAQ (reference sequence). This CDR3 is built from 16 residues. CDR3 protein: CASSDQGASGANVLTF. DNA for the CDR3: TGTGCCAGCAGCGACCAAGGGGCCTCTGGGGCCAACGTCCTGACTTTC.

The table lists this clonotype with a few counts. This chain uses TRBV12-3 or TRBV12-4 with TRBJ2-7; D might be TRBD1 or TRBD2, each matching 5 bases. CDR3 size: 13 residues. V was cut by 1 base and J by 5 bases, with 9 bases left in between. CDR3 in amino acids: CASSLVGTHEQYF. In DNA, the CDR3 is TGTGCCAGCAGTTTAGTAGGGACCCACGAGCAGTACTTC.

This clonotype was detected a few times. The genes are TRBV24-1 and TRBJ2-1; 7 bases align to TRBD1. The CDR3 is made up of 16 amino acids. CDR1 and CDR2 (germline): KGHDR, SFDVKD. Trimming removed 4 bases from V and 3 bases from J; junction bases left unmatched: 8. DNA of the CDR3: TGTGCCACCAGTGAGCAACGGGACAGATACTACAATGAGCAGTTCTTC. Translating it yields CATSEQRDRYYNEQFF.

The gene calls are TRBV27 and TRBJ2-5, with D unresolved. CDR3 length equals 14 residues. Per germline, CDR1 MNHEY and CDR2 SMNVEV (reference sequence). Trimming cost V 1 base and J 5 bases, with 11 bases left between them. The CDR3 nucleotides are TGTGCCAGCAGTTTATTACCGGGTTTGGAGACCCAGTACTTC. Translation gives CASSLLPGLETQYF.

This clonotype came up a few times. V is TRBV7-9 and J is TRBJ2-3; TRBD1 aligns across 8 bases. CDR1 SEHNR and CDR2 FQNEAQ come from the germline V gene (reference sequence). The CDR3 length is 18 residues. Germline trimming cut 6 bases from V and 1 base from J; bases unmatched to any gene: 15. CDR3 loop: CASRRGSYDRGGTDTQYF. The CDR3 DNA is TGTGCCAGCAGACGAGGCTCATACGACAGGGGAGGCACAGATACGCAGTATTTT.

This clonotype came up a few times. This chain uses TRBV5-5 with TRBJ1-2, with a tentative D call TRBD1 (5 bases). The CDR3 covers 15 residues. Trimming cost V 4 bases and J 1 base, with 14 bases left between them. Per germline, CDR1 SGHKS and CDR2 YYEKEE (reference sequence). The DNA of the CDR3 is TGTGCCAGCAGCGGCGGGACTCAATTTAACTATGGCTACACCTTC. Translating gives CASSGGTQFNYGYTF. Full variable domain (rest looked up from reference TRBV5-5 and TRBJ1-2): DAGVTQSPTHLIKTRGQQVTLRCSPISGHKSVSWYQQVLGQGPQFIFQYYEKEERGRGNFPDRFSARQFPNYSSELNVNALLLGDSALYLCASSGGTQFNYGYTFGSGTRLTVV.

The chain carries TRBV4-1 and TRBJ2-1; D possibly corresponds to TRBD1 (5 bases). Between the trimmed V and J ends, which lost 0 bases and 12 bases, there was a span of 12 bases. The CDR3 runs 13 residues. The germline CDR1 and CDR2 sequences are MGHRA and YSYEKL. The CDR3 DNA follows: TGCGCCAGCAGCCAAGATCCCCAGGGTGGGCAGTTCTTC. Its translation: CASSQDPQGGQFF.

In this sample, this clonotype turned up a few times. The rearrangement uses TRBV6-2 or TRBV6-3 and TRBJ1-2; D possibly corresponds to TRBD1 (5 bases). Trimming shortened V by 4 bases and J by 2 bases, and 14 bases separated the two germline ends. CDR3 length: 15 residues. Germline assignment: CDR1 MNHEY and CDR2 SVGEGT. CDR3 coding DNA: TGTGCCAGCAGTTGGGACGTGACAGCCAACTATGGCTACACCTTC. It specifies CASSWDVTANYGYTF.

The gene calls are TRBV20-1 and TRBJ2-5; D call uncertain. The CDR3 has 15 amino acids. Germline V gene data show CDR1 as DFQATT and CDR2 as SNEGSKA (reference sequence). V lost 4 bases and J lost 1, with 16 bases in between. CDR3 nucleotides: TGCAGTGCTACGTCTGGCGCCAAAGTCCAAGAGACCCAGTACTTC. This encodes CSATSGAKVQETQYF.

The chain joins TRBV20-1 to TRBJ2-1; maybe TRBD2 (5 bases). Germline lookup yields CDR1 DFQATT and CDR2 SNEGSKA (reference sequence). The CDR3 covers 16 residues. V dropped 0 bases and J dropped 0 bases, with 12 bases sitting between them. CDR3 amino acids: CSARDSRVNSYNEQFF. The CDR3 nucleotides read TGCAGTGCTAGAGATTCGAGGGTAAACTCCTACAATGAGCAGTTCTTC.

CDR3 loop: CASSFRVQYF. In nucleotides, the CDR3 is TGTGCCAGCAGTTTTCGGGTGCAGTACTTC. The rearrangement joins TRBV27 to TRBJ2-5; D ambiguous. From germline, CDR1 is MNHEY and CDR2 SMNVEV (reference sequence). Trimming removed 3 bases at V and 11 bases at J, with 7 bases between. The CDR3 length is 10 residues.

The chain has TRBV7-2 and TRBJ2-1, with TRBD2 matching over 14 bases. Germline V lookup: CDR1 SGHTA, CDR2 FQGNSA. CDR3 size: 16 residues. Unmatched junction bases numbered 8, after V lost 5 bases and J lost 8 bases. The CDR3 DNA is TGTGCCAGCAGCAATGCCGGGACTAGCGGGAGCGATGAGCAGTTCTTC. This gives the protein CASSNAGTSGSDEQFF.

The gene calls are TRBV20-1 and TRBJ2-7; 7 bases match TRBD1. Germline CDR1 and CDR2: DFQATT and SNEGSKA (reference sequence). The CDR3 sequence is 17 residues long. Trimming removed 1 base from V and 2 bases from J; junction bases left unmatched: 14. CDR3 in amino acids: CSARVIGRQGVAYEQYF. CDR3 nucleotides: TGCAGTGCTAGAGTAATAGGAAGACAGGGTGTCGCCTACGAGCAGTACTTC.

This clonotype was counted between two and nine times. DNA of the CDR3: TGTGCCAGCAGTGAATATGGTGGGGTCGACGAGCAGTACTTC. Its protein is CASSEYGGVDEQYF. This chain joins TRBV25-1 and TRBJ2-7; D not resolved. Per germline, CDR1 MGHDK and CDR2 SYGVNS. The CDR3 contains 14 residues. V lost 0 bases to trimming and J lost 5 bases, with 11 bases between them.

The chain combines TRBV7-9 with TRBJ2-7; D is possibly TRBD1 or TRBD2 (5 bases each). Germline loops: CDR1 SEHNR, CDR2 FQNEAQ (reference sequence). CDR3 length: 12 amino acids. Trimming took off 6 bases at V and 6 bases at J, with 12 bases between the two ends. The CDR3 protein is CASSSDSGEQYF. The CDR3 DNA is TGTGCCAGCAGTTCTGACAGCGGCGAGCAGTACTTC.